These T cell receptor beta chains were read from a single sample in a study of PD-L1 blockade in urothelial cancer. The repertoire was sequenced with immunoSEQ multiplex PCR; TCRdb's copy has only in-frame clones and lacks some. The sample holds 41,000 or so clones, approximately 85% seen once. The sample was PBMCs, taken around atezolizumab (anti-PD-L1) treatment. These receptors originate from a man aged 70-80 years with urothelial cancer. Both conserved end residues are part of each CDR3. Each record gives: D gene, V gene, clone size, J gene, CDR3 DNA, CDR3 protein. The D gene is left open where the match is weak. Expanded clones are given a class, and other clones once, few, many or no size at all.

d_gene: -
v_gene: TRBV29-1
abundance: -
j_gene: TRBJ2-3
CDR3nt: TGCAGCGTTGATACTGGCGACTTGTCAGATACGCAGTATTTT
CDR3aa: CSVDTGDLSDTQYF

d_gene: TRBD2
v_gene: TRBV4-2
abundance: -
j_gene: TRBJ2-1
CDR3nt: TGTGCCAGCAGCCAGAACGGACTAGCGAAGTCCTACAATGAGCAGTTCTTC
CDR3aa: CASSQNGLAKSYNEQFF

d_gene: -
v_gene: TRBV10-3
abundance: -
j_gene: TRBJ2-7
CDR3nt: TGTGCCATCAGTGAGTCTACAGGGCCGCCCTACGAGCAGTACTTC
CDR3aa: CAISESTGPPYEQYF

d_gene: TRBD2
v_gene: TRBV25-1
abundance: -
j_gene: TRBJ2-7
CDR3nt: TGTGCCAGCAGTGAAGCTAGCGGGTCGACCTACGAGCAGTACTTC
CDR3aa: CASSEASGSTYEQYF

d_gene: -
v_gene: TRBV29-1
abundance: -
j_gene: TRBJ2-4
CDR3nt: TGCAGCGTTGAGAGGCAGGGGGGAAACATTCAGTACTTC
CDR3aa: CSVERQGGNIQYF

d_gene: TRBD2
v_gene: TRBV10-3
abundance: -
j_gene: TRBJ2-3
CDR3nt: TGTGCCATCAGTATAGCGGGAGGGCCGGTGGCAGATACGCAGTATTTT
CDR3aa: CAISIAGGPVADTQYF

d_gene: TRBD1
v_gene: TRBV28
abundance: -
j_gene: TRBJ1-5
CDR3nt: TGTGCCACCAGAAGAGGGACAGGGGTCGGTCAGCCCCAGCATTTT
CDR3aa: CATRRGTGVGQPQHF

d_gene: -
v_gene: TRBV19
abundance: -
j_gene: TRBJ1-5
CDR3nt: TGTGCCAGTAATACCCGACAGAACCGCAATCAGCCCCAGCATTTT
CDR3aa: CASNTRQNRNQPQHF

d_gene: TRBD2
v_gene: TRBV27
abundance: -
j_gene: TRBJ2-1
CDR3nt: TGTGCCAGCAGGGGCCTAGCGGGAGCCCACAGCTATGAGCAGTTCTTC
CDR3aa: CASRGLAGAHSYEQFF

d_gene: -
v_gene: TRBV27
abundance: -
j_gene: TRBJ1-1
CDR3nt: TGTGCCAGCAGGCAAGCCCACACTGAAGCTTTCTTT
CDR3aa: CASRQAHTEAFF

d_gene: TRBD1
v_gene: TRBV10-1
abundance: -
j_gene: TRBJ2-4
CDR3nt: TGCGCCAGCAGTGAGTCCAGGACAGGGATAAACATTCAGTACTTC
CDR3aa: CASSESRTGINIQYF

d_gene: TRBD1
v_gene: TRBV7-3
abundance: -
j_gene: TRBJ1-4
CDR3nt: TGTGCCAGCAGCTTTGACAGGGGAGAAAAACTGTTTTTT
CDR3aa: CASSFDRGEKLFF

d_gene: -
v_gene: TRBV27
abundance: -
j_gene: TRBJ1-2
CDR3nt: TGTGCCAGCAGTTTGGGCCCAGGGATTGCCGGTGGTGACGGTGGTGGCTACACCTTC
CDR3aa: CASSLGPGIAGGDGGGYTF

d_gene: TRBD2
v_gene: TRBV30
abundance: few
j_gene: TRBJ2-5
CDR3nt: TGTGCCTGGAGGCCCCGGGGGGGAGGAGAGACCCAGTACTTC
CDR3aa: CAWRPRGGGETQYF

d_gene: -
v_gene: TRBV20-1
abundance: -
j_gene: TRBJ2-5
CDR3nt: TGCAGTGGGCAGTTGGAAGAGACCCAGTACTTC
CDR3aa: CSGQLEETQYF

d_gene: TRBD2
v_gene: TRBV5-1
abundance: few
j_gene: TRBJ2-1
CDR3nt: TGCGCCAGCAGCTCAAGACTAGCGGGGGTGTACAATGAGCAGTTCTTC
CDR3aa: CASSSRLAGVYNEQFF

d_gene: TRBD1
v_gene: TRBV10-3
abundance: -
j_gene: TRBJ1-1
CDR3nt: TGTGCCATCAGTTCTCCTGGACAGGGGAGAACTGAAGCTTTCTTT
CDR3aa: CAISSPGQGRTEAFF

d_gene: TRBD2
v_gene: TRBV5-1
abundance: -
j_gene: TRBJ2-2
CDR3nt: TGCGCCAGCACACTTACTGGCTGGGAGGGCACCGGGGAGCTGTTTTTT
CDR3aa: CASTLTGWEGTGELFF

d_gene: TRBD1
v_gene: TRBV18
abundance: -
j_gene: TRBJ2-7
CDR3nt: TGTGCCAGCTCACCACCCGGGGACAGGGGGGACGAGCAGTACTTC
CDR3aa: CASSPPGDRGDEQYF

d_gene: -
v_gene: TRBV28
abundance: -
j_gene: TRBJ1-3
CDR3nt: TGTGCCAGCAGGGCCCACACTGGAAACACCATATATTTT
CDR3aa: CASRAHTGNTIYF

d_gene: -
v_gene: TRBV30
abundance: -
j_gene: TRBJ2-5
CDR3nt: TGTGCCTGGAAGCTGGGGGGGCGCTCGGAGACCCAGTACTTC
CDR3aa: CAWKLGGRSETQYF

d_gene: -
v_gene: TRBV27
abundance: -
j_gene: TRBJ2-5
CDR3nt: TGTGCCAGCAGTGGGGCTATCGAGACCCAGTACTTC
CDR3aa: CASSGAIETQYF

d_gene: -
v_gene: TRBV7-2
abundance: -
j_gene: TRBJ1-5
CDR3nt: TGTGCCAGCAGCTTAGGCAGGGATCAGCCCCAGCATTTT
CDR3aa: CASSLGRDQPQHF

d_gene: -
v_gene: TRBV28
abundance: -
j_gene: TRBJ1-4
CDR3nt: TGTGCCAGCAGTTTAGAGTTGACAGGCCGAGAAAAACTGTTTTTT
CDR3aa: CASSLELTGREKLFF

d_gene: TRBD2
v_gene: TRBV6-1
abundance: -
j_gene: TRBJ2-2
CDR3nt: TGTGCCGGTCGCGGGAGATTGGACACCGGGGAGCTGTTTTTT
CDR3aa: CAGRGRLDTGELFF

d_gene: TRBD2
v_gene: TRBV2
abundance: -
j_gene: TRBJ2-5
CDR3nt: TGTGCCAGCAGGATAACTAGCGGGAGGATAGAGACCCAGTACTTC
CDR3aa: CASRITSGRIETQYF